One sample yielded the 26 T cell receptor beta chains listed below, sequenced in a study of blood T cell repertoires in COVID-19. Repertoires were generated with immunoSEQ multiplex PCR, while TCRdb's copy carries only in-frame clones and drops some. The table has about 170,000 clones, roughly 88% seen once. Sequenced: peripheral blood. The receptors were gathered from a man between 18 and 29 years old with COVID-19, enrolled during active disease.

This clone appeared a single time. The chain employs TRBV13 and TRBJ2-1; D might be TRBD2 (6 bases). CDR3 length: 16 amino acids. Germline CDR1 and CDR2: PRHDT and FYEKMQ (reference sequence). The V end was cut by 4 bases, the J end by 0 bases, with 13 bases between. CDR3 nucleotide sequence: TGTGCCAGCAGCTCCATGAGGGGAGGCTCCTACAATGAGCAGTTCTTC. Its protein product is CASSSMRGGSYNEQFF.

The V gene is TRBV27, the J gene TRBJ2-3, with 11 bases fitting TRBD2. CDR1 and CDR2 from the germline V gene are MNHEY and SMNVEV (reference sequence). V lost 5 bases to trimming and J lost 1 base; unmatched junction nucleotides: 2. The CDR3 length is 15 residues. CDR3 nucleotides: TGTGCCAGCAGTACACTAGCGGGGGGCACAGATACGCAGTATTTT. Its translation is CASSTLAGGTDTQYF.

This clone has just a few counts. The J gene is TRBJ1-4, the V gene TRBV4-3; D is undetermined. Germline V CDR1 and CDR2: LGHNA, YSLEER. This CDR3 is built from 15 residues. The V gene lost 0 bases and the J gene lost 7 bases, with 12 bases spanning the gap. The CDR3 region is CASSQDHGEGEKLFF. CDR3 nucleotides: TGCGCCAGCAGCCAAGATCATGGGGAGGGTGAAAAACTGTTTTTT.

Comments on this clone: Other nucleotide sequences in the sample specify the same CDR3. V is TRBV7-9 and J is TRBJ1-1; tentatively, D is TRBD1 (6 bases). Trimming pared 5 bases from V and 8 bases from J, leaving 9 bases between. The CDR3 has 11 residues. Germline V gene lookup returns CDR1 SEHNR and CDR2 FQNEAQ (reference sequence). The chain's CDR3 is CASSPGTEAFF. Here the CDR3 DNA reads TGTGCCAGCAGCCCTGGGACAGAAGCTTTCTTT.

The rearrangement links TRBV9 to TRBJ2-2; maybe TRBD2 (6 bases). Trimming shortened V by 0 bases and J by 5 bases, and 14 bases separated the two germline ends. CDR1 SGDLS and CDR2 YYNGEE come from the germline V gene. The CDR3 sequence is 16 residues long. CDR3 sequence (DNA): TGTGCCAGCAGCGTAGGCGGAGGGGTTAATACCGGGGAGCTGTTTTTT. This codes for CASSVGGGVNTGELFF.

A single count supports this clone. The chain is built from TRBV29-1 and TRBJ2-3; 10 bases are a match to TRBD2. The V gene end was trimmed by 7 bases and the J gene end by 2 bases; junction bases not matched to a gene: 9. Per germline, CDR1 SQVTM and CDR2 ANQGSEA. This CDR3 comprises 15 residues. This chain's CDR3 is CSAGKREGFTDTQYF. The CDR3 coding sequence is TGCAGCGCAGGCAAGCGGGAGGGCTTCACAGATACGCAGTATTTT.

The chain links TRBV29-1 to TRBJ1-2; tentative D call: TRBD1 (5 bases). Germline V CDR1 and CDR2: SQVTM, ANQGSEA. Between the trimmed V and J ends, which lost 7 bases and 2 bases, there was a span of 14 bases. CDR3 length equals 13 residues. The CDR3 region has the DNA TGCAGCGCCCCGGGGGACGGGAACTATGGCTACACCTTC. It translates to CSAPGDGNYGYTF.

The chain combines TRBV3-1 (or the pseudogene TRBV3-2) with TRBJ2-2, with D possibly matching TRBD2 (5 bases). Germline assignment: CDR1 LGHDT and CDR2 YNNKEL (reference sequence). CDR3 length: 14 residues. V was cut by 2 bases and J by 6 bases, with 10 bases left in between. The CDR3 nucleotides read TGTGCCAGCAGCCAAACTAGATCGGCCGGGGAGCTGTTTTTT. Its translation is CASSQTRSAGELFF.

The CDR3 here is CASRTGQGATDTQYF. DNA of the CDR3: TGTGCCAGCAGGACGGGTCAGGGGGCGACAGATACGCAGTATTTT. The genes are TRBV6-5 and TRBJ2-3, with 8 bases that match TRBD1. The CDR3 consists of 15 residues. CDR1 and CDR2 from the germline V gene are MNHEY and SVGAGI. With 6 bases clipped from V and 3 bases from J, the junction kept 8 bases outside the gene matches.

This clone appeared a single time. The CDR3 here is CATSDYPTPGQGHYEQYF. The CDR3 DNA follows: TGTGCCACCAGTGATTACCCTACCCCGGGACAGGGCCACTACGAGCAGTACTTC. The V gene is TRBV24-1, the J gene TRBJ2-7; 9 nucleotides line up with TRBD1. V lost 2 bases to trimming and J lost 3 bases; unmatched junction nucleotides: 13. Germline V gene lookup returns CDR1 KGHDR and CDR2 SFDVKD. The CDR3 loop spans 18 amino acids.

V and J are TRBV5-1 and TRBJ2-7, with TRBD1 matching 7 bases. The CDR3 is 15 amino acids. The germline CDR1 and CDR2 sequences are SGHRS and YFSETQ. Unmatched junction bases numbered 4, after V lost 0 bases and J lost 1 base. The CDR3 here is CASSLEGAPSYEQYF. Written as DNA, the CDR3 is TGCGCCAGCAGCTTGGAGGGGGCCCCTTCCTACGAGCAGTACTTC.

This clone was found a few times. The rearrangement uses TRBV5-1 and TRBJ2-7; TRBD1 agrees at 8 bases. The CDR3 contains 20 residues. Germline V gives CDR1 SGHRS, CDR2 YFSETQ. V gave up 0 bases and J gave up 0 bases; unmatched junction bases: 17. CDR3 nucleotides: TGCGCCAGCAGCTTGGGGCTGACAGGGGCAATTGATCTGAGCTCCTACGAGCAGTACTTC. Translating it yields CASSLGLTGAIDLSSYEQYF.

The chain combines TRBV4-1 with TRBJ2-7, with 8 bases identical to TRBD2. The CDR3 length is 15 residues. Per germline, CDR1 MGHRA and CDR2 YSYEKL. Unmatched junction bases numbered 11, after V lost 3 bases and J lost 7 bases. In DNA, the CDR3 is TGCGCCAGCAGCCAGGTTGGGACTAGGACGGGGGAGCAGTACTTC. Translating gives CASSQVGTRTGEQYF.

The genes are TRBV27 and TRBJ2-3; 7 nucleotides line up with TRBD2. Germline lookup yields CDR1 MNHEY and CDR2 SMNVEV (reference sequence). CDR3 size: 13 residues. Germline trimming cut 6 bases from V and 5 bases from J; bases unmatched to any gene: 5. The CDR3 region has the DNA TGTGCCAGCAGCCTCACTAGCGTAGATACGCAGTATTTT. This sequence encodes CASSLTSVDTQYF.

The chain is built from TRBV27 and TRBJ1-1; 7 bases match TRBD1. Germline values: CDR1 MNHEY, CDR2 SMNVEV (reference sequence). Trimming at V came to 5 bases and at J to 4 bases, leaving 7 bases not matched to a gene. The CDR3 has 14 residues. This CDR3 is CASSRTGSITEAFF. The DNA for the CDR3 is TGTGCCAGCAGTCGGACAGGTTCAATCACTGAAGCTTTCTTT.

The chain has TRBV7-9 and TRBJ1-2; 10 nucleotides align to TRBD1. CDR3 length: 14 residues. V lost 3 bases to trimming and J lost 5 bases; unmatched junction nucleotides: 3. Per germline, CDR1 SEHNR and CDR2 FQNEAQ (reference sequence). Here the CDR3 reads CASSLGQGMYGYTF. The CDR3 nucleotides are TGTGCCAGCAGCTTGGGACAGGGGATGTATGGCTACACCTTC. Supplemented by reference TRBV7-9 and TRBJ1-2, the full variable domain reads DTGVSQNPRHKITKRGQNVTFRCDPISEHNRLYWYRQTLGQGPEFLTYFQNEAQLEKSRLLSDRFSAERPKGSFSTLEIQRTEQGDSAMYLCASSLGQGMYGYTFGSGTRLTVV.

The chain is built from TRBV5-5 and TRBJ1-2; the match to TRBD1 covers 7 bases. V lost 4 bases, J lost 8 bases, and 14 bases stayed unmatched. Germline CDR1 reads SGHKS; CDR2 reads YYEKEE (reference sequence). The CDR3 is made up of 15 amino acids. In DNA form, the CDR3 reads TGTGCCAGCAGCGCCCGACAGGGCGGCGTCTCCGGCTACACCTTC. This gives the protein CASSARQGGVSGYTF.

The CDR3 sequence: CASSRAGGSYEQYF. In nucleotides, the CDR3 is TGTGCCAGCAGCCGGGCCGGGGGCTCCTACGAGCAGTACTTC. The chain couples TRBV2 to TRBJ2-7, with a tentative D call TRBD2 (6 bases). V lost 6 bases to trimming and J lost 0 bases, with 12 bases between them. CDR1 is SNHLY, CDR2 FYNNEI, per germline. The CDR3 length is 14 residues.

The rearrangement links TRBV28 to TRBJ2-7, with 8 bases matching TRBD1. Germline CDR1 reads MDHEN; CDR2 reads SYDVKM. With 7 bases clipped from V and 3 bases from J, the junction kept 11 bases outside the gene matches. CDR3 size: 15 residues. CDR3 nucleotides: TGTGCCAGCAACTTGAGGACAGGGAGAATCTACGAGCAGTACTTC. Amino acid sequence: CASNLRTGRIYEQYF.

The chain links TRBV13 to TRBJ2-7; tentatively, D is TRBD2 (6 bases). CDR1 is PRHDT and CDR2 is FYEKMQ in the germline V gene (reference sequence). Deletions cut 2 bases from V and 5 bases from J, with 16 bases between. The CDR3 sequence is 15 residues long. The CDR3 DNA is TGTGCCAGCAGCTTAAGTTTGGAGGGCGGAGACGAGCAGTACTTC. Its translation: CASSLSLEGGDEQYF.

The chain joins TRBV27 to TRBJ2-3; 8 positions agree with TRBD1. CDR3 length equals 14 residues. Germline values: CDR1 MNHEY, CDR2 SMNVEV (reference sequence). The CDR3 is CGTGQRSSTDTQYF. As DNA, the CDR3 is TGTGGGACAGGGCAACGATCCAGCACAGATACGCAGTATTTT.

The chain couples TRBV7-8 to TRBJ1-5; the D gene is possibly TRBD1 (6 bases). Germline V gene sequence: CDR1 SGHVS, CDR2 FQNEAQ. V shed 1 base and J shed 7 bases, with 11 bases lying between them. This CDR3 spans 14 amino acids. CDR3 loop: CASSLGRQAQPQHF. The DNA of the CDR3 is TGTGCCAGCAGCTTAGGCAGACAGGCCCAGCCCCAGCATTTT.

The chain combines TRBV19 with TRBJ2-1; the D gene is possibly TRBD2 (5 bases). This CDR3 region has 12 residues. The ends were cut back, 7 bases at V and 8 bases at J, with 12 bases in the middle. From germline, CDR1 is LNHDA and CDR2 SQIVND (reference sequence). The CDR3 spells CASTLRGDEQFF. In DNA form, the CDR3 reads TGTGCCAGTACTCTCCGGGGAGATGAGCAGTTCTTC.

The V gene is TRBV29-1, the J gene TRBJ2-3; TRBD1 aligns across 7 bases. The CDR3 spans 13 residues. V lost 5 bases and J lost 2; bases outside the gene matches: 4. Looked up from germline, CDR1 is SQVTM and CDR2 is ANQGSEA. The CDR3 DNA reads as TGCAGCGTTACAGGGGTTAACACAGATACGCAGTATTTT. Translated: CSVTGVNTDTQYF.

This rearrangement joins TRBV19 to TRBJ1-1; 7 bases line up with TRBD1. Trimming at V came to 3 bases and at J to 5 bases, leaving 9 bases not matched to a gene. CDR1 and CDR2 (germline): LNHDA, SQIVND (reference sequence). CDR3 length: 15 amino acids. The CDR3 coding sequence is TGTGCCAGTAGTATGTCAGGGGGAGGTAATACTGAAGCTTTCTTT. It codes for CASSMSGGGNTEAFF.

The chain's CDR3 is CASSPGLWGDYNEQFF. As DNA, the CDR3 is TGTGCCAGCAGCCCCGGCCTATGGGGGGACTACAATGAGCAGTTCTTC. V usage is TRBV9 and J usage is TRBJ2-1; D is possibly TRBD2 (6 bases). The V end was cut by 4 bases, the J end by 3 bases, with 17 bases between. Germline-derived CDR1 and CDR2 are SGDLS and YYNGEE. CDR3 length: 16 residues.